This T cell receptor (beta chain) is drawn from a study of yellow fever vaccine responses in identical twins (dated by TCRdb to between 2018 and 2020). Concerning the study at large: Focusing on identical twins, the study followed the T cell clones that responded to the vaccine, and did so with precision. What the work shows at the level of the full study, not this receptor alone: The authors reported that the T cell response to vaccination in identical twins appeared partly convergent and partly personalized.

For this clonotype: Its recognized antigen is unknown. The record has no base qualities; no much larger clone is one base away.

Preparation of the library involved RT-PCR. The instrument given in TCRdb is Illumina HiSeq 2500. TCRdb redid the processing of the public reads, applying fastp at Q25 and MiXCR, and retained in-frame beta chains. Here each entry gathers all rows of one CDR3 protein and keeps the most common genes and DNA. Within this sample are around 13,000 distinct CDR3 sequences, with roughly 80% of them counted one time only. Around 0.64% of the sample lies in the top ten. Here the sequenced sample was T cells from blood (PBMCs), unsorted or a sorted subset (not recorded which), taken before or after yellow fever vaccination (not recorded which). The TCR sequence derives from a young woman who received the yellow fever vaccine. Donor details come from another sample of the same person, matched by shared clones.

The CDR3 region: CASSLITGVSGYTF. The DNA is TGTGCCAGCAGTTTAATTACAGGTGTCTCGGGCTACACCTTC. Here the chain combines TRBV11-3 and TRBJ1-2; a weak D assignment points to TRBD1 (5 bases agree). CDR1 SGHNT and CDR2 YENEEA were looked up in the germline V gene. There are 14 amino acids in the CDR3, from cysteine to phenylalanine inclusive. CDR3 DNA is the only sequence kept; it has 42 bases, read in frame from the first base. V and J are truncated by 6 bases and 8 bases respectively, leaving an intervening sequence of 19 bases.